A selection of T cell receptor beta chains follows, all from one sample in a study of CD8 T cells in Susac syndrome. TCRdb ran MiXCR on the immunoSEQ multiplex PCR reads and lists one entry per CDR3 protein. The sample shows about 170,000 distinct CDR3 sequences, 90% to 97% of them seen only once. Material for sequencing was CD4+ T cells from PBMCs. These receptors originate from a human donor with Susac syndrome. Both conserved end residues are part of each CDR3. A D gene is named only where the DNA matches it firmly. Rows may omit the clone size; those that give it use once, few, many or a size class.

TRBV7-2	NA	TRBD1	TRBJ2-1	TGTGCCAGCAGCTGGACAGGGCGAGGTTACAATGAGCAGTTCTTC	CASSWTGRGYNEQFF
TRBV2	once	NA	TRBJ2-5	TGTGCCAGCAAGGAACAATTGGTGCAAGAGACCCAGTACTTC	CASKEQLVQETQYF
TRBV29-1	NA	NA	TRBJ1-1	TGCAGCGTTGATAGCCCGGGAGGGGAAGCTTTCTTT	CSVDSPGGEAFF
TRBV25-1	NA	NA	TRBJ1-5	TGTGCCAGCAGTGAATTGGTGAGCAATCAGCCCCAGCATTTT	CASSELVSNQPQHF
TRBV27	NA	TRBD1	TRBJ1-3	TGTGCCAGCAGACCAACGGGACAGATTATTAACACCATATATTTT	CASRPTGQIINTIYF
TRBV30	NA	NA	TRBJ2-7	TGTGCCTGGGGGGACAATTACTACGAGCAGTACTTC	CAWGDNYYEQYF
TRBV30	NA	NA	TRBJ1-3	TGTGCCTGGAGTGTGTGGGGGACTGGAAACACCATATATTTT	CAWSVWGTGNTIYF
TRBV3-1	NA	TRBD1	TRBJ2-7	TGTGCCAGCAGCCGACAGGGGGTGGACGAGCAGTACTTC	CASSRQGVDEQYF
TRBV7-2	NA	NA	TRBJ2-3	TGTGCCAGCAGCCCCCCAAAAGTCGATACGCAGTATTTT	CASSPPKVDTQYF
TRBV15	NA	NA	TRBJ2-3	TGTGCCACCAGCAGAGAGGGTAGCCAGGATACGCAGTATTTT	CATSREGSQDTQYF
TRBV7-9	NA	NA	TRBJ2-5	TGTGCCAGCAGCCATTCGGGCGGGGAGACCCAGTACTTC	CASSHSGGETQYF
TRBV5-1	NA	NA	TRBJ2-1	TGCGCCAGCAGCTTATCCGGGAGTAGCTCCTACAATGAGCAGTTCTTC	CASSLSGSSSYNEQFF
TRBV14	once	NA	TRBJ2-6	TGTGCCAGCAGCCAATCGGCTGGGGCCAACGTCCTGACTTTC	CASSQSAGANVLTF
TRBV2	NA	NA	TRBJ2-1	TGTGCCGGAGCCCTAGAAACCAATGAGCAGTTCTTC	CAGALETNEQFF
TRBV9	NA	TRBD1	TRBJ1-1	TGTGCCAGCAGCGCACAGGGGTGGCTTGACACTGAAGCTTTCTTT	CASSAQGWLDTEAFF
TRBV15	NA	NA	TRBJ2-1	TGTGCCACCGGAATGATGAGGGGCCCCTACAATGAGCAGTTCTTC	CATGMMRGPYNEQFF
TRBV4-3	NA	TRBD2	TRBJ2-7	TGCGCCAGCAGCCAAGATGCGGGGGGGAGGTGGTACGAGCAGTACTTC	CASSQDAGGRWYEQYF
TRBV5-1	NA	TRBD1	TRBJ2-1	TGCGCCAGCAGCCTCCTTACAGGGGGCGCCTCCTACAATGAGCAGTTCTTC	CASSLLTGGASYNEQFF
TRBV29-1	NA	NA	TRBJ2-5	TGCAGCGTTGTCTACAGCCAAGAGACCCAGTACTTC	CSVVYSQETQYF
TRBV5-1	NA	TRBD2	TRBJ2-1	TGCGCCAGCAGTATTGGAGCGGGGGCCTACAATGAGCAGTTCTTC	CASSIGAGAYNEQFF
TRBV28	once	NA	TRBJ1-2	TGTGCCAGCAGCCTCCCCCTAAGAGGCGAAGCTACCTATGGCTACACCTTC	CASSLPLRGEATYGYTF
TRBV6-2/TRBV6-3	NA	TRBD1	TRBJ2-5	TGTGCCAGCAGTTACTCAGGCGGAACAGGGGTGGAGACCCAGTACTTC	CASSYSGGTGVETQYF
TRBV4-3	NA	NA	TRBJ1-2	TGCGCCAGCAGCCAAAATCAGGGTTTCTACACCTTC	CASSQNQGFYTF
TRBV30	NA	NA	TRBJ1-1	TGTGCCTGGAGCCCGTTGGGCACTGAAGCTTTCTTT	CAWSPLGTEAFF
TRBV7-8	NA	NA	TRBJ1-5	TGTGCCAGCGAACTGGGTTACAATCAGCCCCAGCATTTT	CASELGYNQPQHF
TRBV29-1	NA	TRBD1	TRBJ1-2	TGCAGCGCCCACCAGACAGGGGACTACACCTTC	CSAHQTGDYTF
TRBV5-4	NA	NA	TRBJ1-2	TGTGCCAGCAGCACTGACAGGCGCGGCTACACCTTC	CASSTDRRGYTF
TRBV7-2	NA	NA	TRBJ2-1	TGTGCCAGCAGCCCTCGCCGGGGGTCCAACAATGAGCAGTTCTTC	CASSPRRGSNNEQFF
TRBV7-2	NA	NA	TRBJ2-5	TGTGCCAGCAGCTTGACGGAAACTAGCCGCGAGACCCAGTACTTC	CASSLTETSRETQYF
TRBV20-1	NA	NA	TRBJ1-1	TGCAGTGCTAGAGATCCCCTGAATACTGAAGCTTTCTTT	CSARDPLNTEAFF
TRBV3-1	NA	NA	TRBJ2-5	TGTGCCAGCAGCCAAGCCGGGCCGGGGGAGACCCAGTACTTC	CASSQAGPGETQYF
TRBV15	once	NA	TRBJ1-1	TGTGCCACCAGCAGAGGGACACTGGGGAAAGCTTTCTTT	CATSRGTLGKAFF
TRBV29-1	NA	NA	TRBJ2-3	TGCAGCGTTAGTCTGGTCTTCTCTGCGAACTCGCGCCGCACAGATACGCAGTATTTT	CSVSLVFSANSRRTDTQYF
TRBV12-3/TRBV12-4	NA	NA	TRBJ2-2	TGTGCCAGCAGTCGGTCGGCCGGGGAGCTGTTTTTT	CASSRSAGELFF
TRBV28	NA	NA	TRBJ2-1	TGTGCCAGCAACCCATTTTGGGTTTTGGGCAATGAGCAGTTCTTC	CASNPFWVLGNEQFF
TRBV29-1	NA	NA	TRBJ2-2	TGCAGCGCCCTACGGTCTTCGGCTGGGGAGCTGTTTTTT	CSALRSSAGELFF
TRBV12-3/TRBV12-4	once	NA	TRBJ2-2	TGTGCCAGCCAAGGGACCGGGGAGCTGTTTTTT	CASQGTGELFF
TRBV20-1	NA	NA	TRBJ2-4	TGCAGTGCTAGTGACCTGGGACTCGCCAAAAACATTCAGTACTTC	CSASDLGLAKNIQYF
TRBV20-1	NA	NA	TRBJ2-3	TGCAGTGCTAGAGATGGGGGGTCTAGCACAGATACGCAGTATTTT	CSARDGGSSTDTQYF
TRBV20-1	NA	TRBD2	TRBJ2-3	TGCAGTGCTAGTGATAGCGGGGGCGCAGATACGCAGTATTTT	CSASDSGGADTQYF
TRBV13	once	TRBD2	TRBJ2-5	TGTGCCAGCAGCTCAGGGCGGGAGTGGGCCCAGTACTTC	CASSSGREWAQYF
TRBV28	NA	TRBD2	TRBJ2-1	TGTGCCAGCAGTTCGGGACTAGCGGGCTACAATGAGCAGTTCTTC	CASSSGLAGYNEQFF
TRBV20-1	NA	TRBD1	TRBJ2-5	TGCAGTGCTACCGGACAGGCGGAGACCCAGTACTTC	CSATGQAETQYF
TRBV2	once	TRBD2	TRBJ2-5	TGTGCCAGCAGTGGCGATAGCGGGGGGTCAGAGACCCAGTACTTC	CASSGDSGGSETQYF
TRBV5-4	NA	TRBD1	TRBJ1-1	TGTGCCAGCAGCATACCGGGACAGGGGGCTGAAGCTTTCTTT	CASSIPGQGAEAFF
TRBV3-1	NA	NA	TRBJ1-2	TGTGCCAGCAGCTCACCGGGACTAGGACGGAGTTCTGAGGGCTACACCTTC	CASSSPGLGRSSEGYTF
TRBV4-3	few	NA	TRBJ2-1	TGCGCCAGCAGCCGTCACCGGGATGAGCAGTTCTTC	CASSRHRDEQFF
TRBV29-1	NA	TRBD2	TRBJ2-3	TGCAGCGTTGACCTGACTAGCGGGGGGTCAGATACGCAGTATTTT	CSVDLTSGGSDTQYF